A selection of T cell receptor beta chains follows, all from one sample in a study of T cell repertoires in ileal Crohn's disease. TCRdb's copy holds only in-frame clones and misses some; the assay was immunoSEQ multiplex PCR. The profile shows about 14,000 clones, 75% to 80% of them singletons. The sample was ileal tissue. These TCRs come from an adult with Crohn's disease. Both conserved end residues are part of each CDR3. D genes are given only for firm matches. A clone size is listed for some rows: how often the clone was seen (once, few, many), or a class if it is expanded.

>TRBJ1-5|TRBV18|-|TRBD1
CASSRGTVNQPQHF
TGTGCCAGCTCACGGGGGACAGTCAATCAGCCCCAGCATTTT
>TRBJ1-1|TRBV7-9|once|-
CASSWRAPVVEAFF
TGTGCCAGCAGCTGGAGGGCCCCGGTGGTGGAAGCTTTCTTT
>TRBJ2-5|TRBV5-1|-|TRBD2
CASSLGGSAAQETQYF
TGCGCCAGCAGCTTGGGCGGGAGTGCCGCCCAAGAGACCCAGTACTTC
>TRBJ1-5|TRBV6-1|-|-
CASSDSGGGQPQHF
TGTGCCAGCAGTGATTCGGGTGGAGGGCAGCCCCAGCATTTT
>TRBJ2-1|TRBV20-1|-|-
CSASNNEQFF
TGCAGTGCGAGCAACAATGAGCAGTTCTTC
>TRBJ1-5|TRBV15|-|-
CATSRAGGEPQHF
TGTGCCACCAGCAGAGCCGGGGGAGAGCCCCAGCATTTT
>TRBJ1-2|TRBV5-5|few|TRBD1
CASSWDRAYYGYTF
TGTGCCAGCAGTTGGGACAGGGCTTACTATGGCTACACCTTC
>TRBJ2-2|TRBV21-1|-|-
CASSGHPKLQGRGYTGELFF
TGTGCCAGCAGCGGACACCCTAAACTACAGGGCCGGGGATACACCGGGGAGCTGTTTTTT
>TRBJ1-6|TRBV7-8|-|-
CASSPDRTNNNSPLHF
TGTGCCAGCAGCCCTGACAGGACAAACAATAATTCACCCCTCCACTTT
>TRBJ1-2|TRBV18|-|TRBD1
CASSPGTDYGYTF
TGTGCCAGCTCACCGGGGACAGACTATGGCTACACCTTC
>TRBJ1-1|TRBV6-1|-|-
CASSTGDSMNTEAFF
TGTGCCAGCAGTACCGGGGACTCCATGAACACTGAAGCTTTCTTT
>TRBJ2-7|TRBV6-6|-|TRBD2
CASSYSPTSAYEQYF
TGTGCCAGCAGTTACTCACCTACTAGCGCCTACGAGCAGTACTTC
>TRBJ1-4|TRBV5-1|once|-
CASSAQAGATNEKLFF
TGCGCCAGCAGCGCTCAGGCGGGCGCAACTAATGAAAAACTGTTTTTT
>TRBJ2-1|TRBV30|-|TRBD2
CACRRELAGEQFF
TGTGCCTGCCGGCGGGAACTAGCGGGTGAGCAGTTCTTC
>TRBJ2-1|TRBV4-3|-|-
CASSQASVKNEQFF
TGCGCCAGCAGCCAAGCCTCGGTAAAGAATGAGCAGTTCTTC
>TRBJ1-3|TRBV4-2|-|-
CASSQDLRGTGNTIYF
TGTGCCAGCAGCCAAGATCTGAGGGGGACTGGAAACACCATATATTTT
>TRBJ2-7|TRBV18|-|-
CASSPLGSNKAHEQYF
TGTGCCAGCTCACCATTAGGGAGTAACAAGGCCCACGAGCAGTACTTC
>TRBJ1-5|TRBV7-2|few|-
CASSPTGSNQPQHF
TGTGCCAGCAGCCCAACAGGAAGCAATCAGCCCCAGCATTTT
>TRBJ2-7|TRBV7-8|-|TRBD1
CASRETGESTYEQYF
TGTGCCAGCAGGGAGACAGGGGAATCCACCTACGAGCAGTACTTC
>TRBJ2-7|TRBV4-3|-|-
CASSQGAFYEQYF
TGCGCCAGCAGCCAAGGCGCCTTCTACGAGCAGTACTTC
>TRBJ1-5|TRBV5-1|-|-
CASSFGGNQPQHF
TGCGCCAGCAGCTTCGGGGGCAATCAGCCCCAGCATTTT
>TRBJ1-1|TRBV29-1|-|-
CSVAPGYLTEAFF
TGCAGCGTTGCTCCAGGGTATTTGACTGAAGCTTTCTTT
>TRBJ1-3|TRBV7-2|few|-
CASSLGGGAGNTIYF
TGTGCCAGCAGCTTAGGTGGAGGGGCGGGAAACACCATATATTTT
>TRBJ2-2|TRBV30|-|TRBD1
CAWRQGENTGELFF
TGTGCCTGGAGGCAGGGGGAGAACACCGGGGAGCTGTTTTTT
>TRBJ1-6|TRBV30|-|-
CAWSGGFRSPLHF
TGTGCCTGGAGTGGCGGTTTCCGTTCACCCCTCCACTTT
>TRBJ1-6|TRBV6-6|-|-
CASSYGYPADSPLHF
TGTGCCAGCAGTTACGGCTACCCAGCGGATTCACCCCTCCACTTT
>TRBJ2-5|TRBV5-4|-|-
CASSFPRGSGETQYF
TGTGCCAGCAGCTTCCCCAGGGGCTCTGGGGAGACCCAGTACTTC
>TRBJ2-3|TRBV13|-|-
CASSPRGTDTQYF
TGTGCCAGCAGCCCCCGAGGGACAGATACGCAGTATTTT
>TRBJ2-4|TRBV10-3|-|TRBD1
CAISRDSNKNIQYF
TGTGCCATCAGTCGGGACAGCAACAAAAACATTCAGTACTTC